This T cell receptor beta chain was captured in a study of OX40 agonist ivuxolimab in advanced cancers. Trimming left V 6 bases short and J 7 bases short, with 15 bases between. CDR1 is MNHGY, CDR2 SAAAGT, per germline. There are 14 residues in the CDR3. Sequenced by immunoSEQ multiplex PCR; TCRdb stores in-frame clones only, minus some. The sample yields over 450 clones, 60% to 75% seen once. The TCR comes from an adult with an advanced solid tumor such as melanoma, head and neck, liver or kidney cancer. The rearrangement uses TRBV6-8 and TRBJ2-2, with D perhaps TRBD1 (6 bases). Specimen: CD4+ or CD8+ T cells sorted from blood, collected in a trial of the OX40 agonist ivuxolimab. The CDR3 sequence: CASSPGHIIGELFF. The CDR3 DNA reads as TGTGCCAGCAGCCCGGGACACATTATCGGGGAGCTGTTTTTT.